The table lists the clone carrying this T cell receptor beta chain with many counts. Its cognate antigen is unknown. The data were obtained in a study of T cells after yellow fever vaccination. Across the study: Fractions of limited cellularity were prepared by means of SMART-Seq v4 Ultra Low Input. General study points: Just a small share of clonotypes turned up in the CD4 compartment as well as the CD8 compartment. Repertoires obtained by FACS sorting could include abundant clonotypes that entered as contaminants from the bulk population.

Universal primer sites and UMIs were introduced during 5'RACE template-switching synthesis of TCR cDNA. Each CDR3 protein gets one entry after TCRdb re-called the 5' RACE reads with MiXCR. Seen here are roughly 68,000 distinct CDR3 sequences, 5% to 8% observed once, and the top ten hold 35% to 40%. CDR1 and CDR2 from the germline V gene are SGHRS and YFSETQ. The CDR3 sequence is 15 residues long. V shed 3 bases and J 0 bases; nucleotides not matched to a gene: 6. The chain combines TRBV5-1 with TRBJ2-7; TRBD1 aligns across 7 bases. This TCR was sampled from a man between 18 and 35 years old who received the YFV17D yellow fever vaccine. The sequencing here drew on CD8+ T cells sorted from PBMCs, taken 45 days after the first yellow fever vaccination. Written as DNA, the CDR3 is TGCGCCAGCAGCTACTGGACAGGACCCTCCTACGAGCAGTACTTC. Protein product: CASSYWTGPSYEQYF. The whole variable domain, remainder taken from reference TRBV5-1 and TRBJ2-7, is KAGVTQTPRYLIKTRGQQVTLSCSPISGHRSVSWYQQTPGQGLQFLFEYFSETQRNKGNFPGRFSGRQFSNSRSEMNVSTLELGDSALYLCASSYWTGPSYEQYFGPGTRLTVT.